This T cell receptor beta chain was identified in a study of T cell responses to AZD1222 COVID-19 vaccine. Study-level findings and limits: Repertoires were obtained solely post-peak T cell response. With two AZD1222 doses given, Spike-specific TCR breadth and depth both rose. Clonal diversity was possibly underestimated, and white British individuals and females predominated among donors. Among spike-specific TCRs, nearly half reportedly target unmutated variant regions.

This table comes from immunoSEQ multiplex PCR, and its TCRdb copy is limited to in-frame clones, with some not included. The data show approximately 100,000 clones, with roughly nine tenths seen just once and 5% to 6% held by the top ten. From germline, CDR1 is SEHNR and CDR2 FQNEAQ (reference sequence). The CDR3 has 16 amino acids. V shed 5 bases and J 5 bases; nucleotides not matched to a gene: 13. This clone was found a few times. Its target is unknown. This specimen consisted of peripheral blood, obtained 28 days after the second AZD1222 dose. This clonotype was obtained from an adult who received the AZD1222 COVID-19 vaccine. This chain uses TRBV7-9 with TRBJ2-5, with 8 bases fitting TRBD2. For the CDR3, the DNA is TGTGCCAGCAGCATGCTAGAAGGACTAGCCGTTGAGACCCAGTACTTC. It translates to CASSMLEGLAVETQYF.